What follows describes a single T cell receptor (beta chain). Its antigen is not identified. Trimming left V 6 bases short and J 3 bases short, with 15 bases between. Germline lookup yields CDR1 DFQATT and CDR2 SNEGSKA (reference sequence). This CDR3 has 14 residues. This specimen belongs to a study of blood T cells in healthy people across ages. Points from the study as a whole: Comparison with aged donors showed that long-lived donors had more naive CD4+ cells and higher diversity.

Then a second PCR, running about 6 to 12 cycles, was carried out with a sample-barcoded 5' primer and a J-beta primer mix. TCRdb reprocessed the 5' RACE reads via MiXCR and lists one record per CDR3 protein. The data show about 1,600,000 distinct CDR3 sequences, around 39% seen once. V and J are TRBV20-1 and TRBJ2-4; D possibly corresponds to TRBD2 (7 bases). Sequenced material: blood. The sequence derives from a woman aged 18 to 35 in good health. CDR3 in amino acids: CSARRGGDKNIQYF. For the CDR3, the DNA is TGCAGTGCAAGGAGGGGGGGGGACAAAAACATTCAGTACTTC.